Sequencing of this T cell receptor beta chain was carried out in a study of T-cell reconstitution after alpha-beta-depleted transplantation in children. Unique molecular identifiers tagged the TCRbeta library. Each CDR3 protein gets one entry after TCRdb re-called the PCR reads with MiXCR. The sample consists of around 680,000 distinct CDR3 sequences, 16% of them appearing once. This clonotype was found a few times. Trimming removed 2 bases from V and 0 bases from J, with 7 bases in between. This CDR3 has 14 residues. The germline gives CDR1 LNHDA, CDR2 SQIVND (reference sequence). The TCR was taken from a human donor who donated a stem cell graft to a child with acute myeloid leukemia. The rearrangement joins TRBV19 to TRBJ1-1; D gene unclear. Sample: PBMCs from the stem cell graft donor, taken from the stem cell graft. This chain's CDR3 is CASSIQVMNTEAFF. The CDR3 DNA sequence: TGTGCCAGTAGTATACAGGTTATGAACACTGAAGCTTTCTTT.